This TCR beta chain derives from a study of early T cells in non-severe SARS-CoV-2 infection. About the study: Sequencing targeted bulk RNA from unsorted whole blood, leaving chains unpaired. Overall study results and limits: Anti-spike CD8 specificities were favored by VDJdb matching, whose results missed private and CD4 specificities.

Looked up from germline, CDR1 is SNHLY and CDR2 is FYNNEI. The CDR3 is 15 amino acids. Trimming removed 8 bases at V and 3 bases at J, with 17 bases between. Individually, cDNA molecules had unique molecular identifiers attached to them. TCRdb called the 5' RACE reads again in MiXCR, with one record for every CDR3 protein. Of some 96,000 distinct CDR3 sequences listed, approximately 11% are singletons. Points on this clonotype: What it binds is unknown.

The V call is TRBV2, the J call TRBJ2-1, with D possibly TRBD2 on 6 matching bases. The sequence derives from an adult who was a healthcare worker with PCR-confirmed SARS-CoV-2 infection or an uninfected control (not recorded which). The sample was whole blood, taken at baseline. The CDR3 spells CASRRGTSDYNEQFF. The DNA for the CDR3 is TGTGCCAGCCGAAGAGGGACTTCCGACTACAATGAGCAGTTCTTC.